The T cell receptor (beta chain) under discussion was sequenced for a study of cytomegalovirus exposure and HLA in healthy donors. PCR involved 60 Vbeta and 13 Jbeta primers. Sequencing was performed with immunoSEQ multiplex PCR; in TCRdb, only in-frame clones are kept and a portion is missing. Of approximately 93,000 clones listed, less than 80% are singletons. The CDR3 spans 16 residues. CDR1 and CDR2 from the germline V gene are SGHKS and YYEKEE (reference sequence). V gave up 6 bases and J gave up 2 bases, with 18 bases separating them. The receptor was derived from a woman in her thirties or forties in good health and CMV-seronegative. The sample consisted of PBMCs. The rearrangement uses TRBV5-5 and TRBJ1-5, with D perhaps matching TRBD1 (5 bases). The CDR3 region has the DNA TGTGCCAGCACCTTAAATCAGGGATACGGCAATCAGCCCCAGCATTTT. Translating it yields CASTLNQGYGNQPQHF.